The subject of this entry is one T cell receptor (beta chain). CDR1 SGHTA and CDR2 FQGNSA come from the germline V gene. V lost 7 bases, J lost 3 bases, and 12 bases lay in between. The CDR3 covers 13 residues. Per the authors' pipeline: The assay estimated nucleated cells by amplifying reference gene primers. The method was immunoSEQ multiplex PCR; TCRdb's version includes in-frame clones alone and lacks a portion of them. V and J calls and clone size are as listed in that table; D and trimming were resolved from the DNA. The sample has 110,000 or so clones, about four fifths seen once. The data were obtained in a study of blood T cell repertoires in COVID-19.

This TCR came from a woman aged 70-85 years with acute or convalescent COVID-19. What was sequenced was peripheral blood. The V and J genes are TRBV7-2 and TRBJ1-1, with D tentatively TRBD1 (5 bases). The CDR3 DNA sequence: TGTGCCAGCAATCGGGGGACGTACACTGAAGCTTTCTTT. Its protein product is CASNRGTYTEAFF.